This T cell receptor beta chain originates from a study of cytomegalovirus exposure and HLA in healthy donors. This CDR3 comprises 14 residues. Trimming removed 0 bases from V and 8 bases from J, with 10 bases in between. Germline V CDR1 and CDR2: LNHNV, YYDKDF (reference sequence). Notes on this clone: Its antigen is not identified.

Study-wide results and caveats: A classifier reportedly called cytomegalovirus status with high sensitivity and specificity. The tendency of first-cohort TCR clusters to co-occur in the roughly 110 validation repertoires emerged from a later analysis. Altogether, some 170 TCR beta chains were recorded as cytomegalovirus-associated. A few CMV-associated chains were confirmed in vitro to be specific for CMV antigens.

Generated by immunoSEQ multiplex PCR, the TCRdb table keeps only in-frame clones and is missing some. The sample has around 69,000 clones, just over 95% seen once. The source of this sequence is a woman aged 18-29 years in good health and CMV-seropositive. Sequenced: PBMCs. This chain links TRBV15 with TRBJ1-4, with unresolved D. The CDR3 loop is CATSRERRSEKLFF. CDR3 bases: TGTGCCACCAGCAGAGAACGGAGGTCGGAAAAACTGTTTTTT.